The 30 T cell receptor beta chains given below trace back to one sample, sequenced in a study of T cell responses to AZD1222 COVID-19 vaccine. Libraries were prepared by immunoSEQ multiplex PCR; TCRdb keeps only in-frame clonotypes and omits some of them. The profile shows about 120,000 clones, about 83% of them singletons. Material: peripheral blood, obtained on day 0 of AZD1222 vaccination. These TCRs come from an adult in good health.

This chain uses TRBV2 with TRBJ1-2, with D uncertain. The CDR3 runs 13 residues. Germline V gene data show CDR1 as SNHLY and CDR2 as FYNNEI. V gave up 8 bases and J gave up 3 bases, with 13 bases separating them. CDR3 in amino acids: CASPGRRDYGYTF. Here the CDR3 DNA reads TGTGCCAGCCCTGGGAGGAGGGACTATGGCTACACCTTC.

The chain has TRBV11-2 and TRBJ1-1, with a weak D call TRBD1 (6 bases). This CDR3 is 15 amino acids long. Trimming shortened V by 5 bases and J by 0 bases, and 13 bases separated the two germline ends. Germline loops: CDR1 SGHAT, CDR2 FQNNGV. The CDR3: CASSGGQVMNTEAFF. Here the CDR3 DNA reads TGTGCCAGCAGCGGGGGACAAGTCATGAACACTGAAGCTTTCTTT.

The chain couples TRBV27 to TRBJ2-1; D gene ambiguous. The V and J ends lost 4 bases and 0 bases respectively, with 16 bases between them. Per germline, CDR1 MNHEY and CDR2 SMNVEV (reference sequence). The CDR3 contains 17 residues. Here the CDR3 reads CASSSRTSSVSYNEQFF. DNA for the CDR3: TGTGCCAGCAGTTCACGGACCAGCTCGGTCTCCTACAATGAGCAGTTCTTC.

This sequence joins TRBV4-2 and TRBJ1-1; no firm D call. CDR3 size: 13 residues. V lost 2 bases to trimming and J lost 1 base, with 5 bases between them. CDR1 LGHNA and CDR2 YNFKEQ come from the germline V gene. CDR3 amino acids: CASSQLGNTEAFF. CDR3 coding DNA: TGTGCCAGCAGCCAACTAGGGAACACTGAAGCTTTCTTT.

The rearrangement links TRBV5-4 to TRBJ2-3; TRBD1 matches at 7 bases. Germline CDR1 is SGHNT and CDR2 is YYREEE (reference sequence). Trimming removed 0 bases from V and 1 base from J; junction bases left unmatched: 5. The CDR3 loop spans 16 amino acids. CDR3 sequence: CASSLDVGGGTDTQYF. DNA for the CDR3: TGTGCCAGCAGCTTGGATGTAGGGGGCGGCACAGATACGCAGTATTTT. Combining the CDR3 with reference TRBV5-4 and TRBJ2-3 gives the whole variable domain ETGVTQSPTHLIKTRGQQVTLRCSSQSGHNTVSWYQQALGQGPQFIFQYYREEENGRGNFPPRFSGLQFPNYSSELNVNALELDDSALYLCASSLDVGGGTDTQYFGPGTRLTVL.

This chain uses TRBV18 with TRBJ2-1; D might be TRBD1 (6 bases). The germline gives CDR1 KGHSH, CDR2 LQKENI. The CDR3 runs to 11 residues. Deletions cut 5 bases from V and 7 bases from J, with 6 bases between. CDR3 amino acids: CASSGQNEQFF. CDR3 DNA: TGTGCCAGCTCAGGACAGAATGAGCAGTTCTTC.

This clone has only one observation. The V call is TRBV12-3 or TRBV12-4, the J call TRBJ1-1; D is unresolved. The length of the CDR3 is 13 residues. The V end was cut by 3 bases, the J end by 1 base, with 6 bases between. The CDR3 spells CASSFVENTEAFF. For the CDR3, the DNA is TGTGCCAGCAGTTTTGTGGAGAACACTGAAGCTTTCTTT.

The rearrangement uses TRBV11-3 and TRBJ2-1, with a tentative D call TRBD2 (5 bases). V was shortened by 1 base and J by 8 bases, with 15 bases between the two germline ends. Germline V lookup: CDR1 SGHNT, CDR2 YENEEA. This CDR3 contains 15 residues. The chain's CDR3 is CASSLVRAARDEQFF. The CDR3 DNA follows: TGTGCCAGCAGCTTAGTGCGGGCTGCAAGGGATGAGCAGTTCTTC.

This clone was seen just once. The chain links TRBV5-1 to TRBJ2-7, with 11 bases matching TRBD2. The V gene's germline CDR1 is SGHRS and CDR2 YFSETQ. Losses at the gene ends were 0 bases for V and 5 bases for J; bases not matched to a gene: 1. The CDR3 loop spans 14 amino acids. CDR3 sequence reads: CASSLELAGDEQYF. CDR3 nucleotide sequence: TGCGCCAGCAGCTTGGAACTAGCGGGGGACGAGCAGTACTTC.

The V and J genes are TRBV11-2 and TRBJ2-7; 8 positions agree with TRBD2. V shed 1 base and J 4 bases; nucleotides not matched to a gene: 6. The CDR3 has 15 amino acids. Germline CDR1 reads SGHAT; CDR2 reads FQNNGV. The DNA for the CDR3 is TGTGCCAGCAGCTTAGGAGCGGGAGAAGGATACGAGCAGTACTTC. As protein: CASSLGAGEGYEQYF.

This clone appeared a single time. The V call is TRBV7-2, the J call TRBJ2-3; a weak D match, TRBD1 (6 bases). Germline-derived CDR1 and CDR2 are SGHTA and FQGNSA. The CDR3 contains 11 residues. Trimming pared 1 base from V and 11 bases from J, leaving 7 bases between. Here the CDR3 reads CASSLGGLQYF. The CDR3 DNA follows: TGTGCCAGCAGCTTAGGGGGGCTGCAGTATTTT. The full variable domain, rest sourced from reference TRBV7-2 and TRBJ2-3, is GAGVSQSPSNKVTEKGKDVELRCDPISGHTALYWYRQSLGQGLEFLIYFQGNSAPDKSGLPSDRFSAERTGGSVSTLTIQRTQQEDSAVYLCASSLGGLQYFGPGTRLTVL.

This chain connects TRBV10-3 to TRBJ1-1; no definite D call. Germline CDR1 and CDR2: ENHRY and SYGVKD. The CDR3 has 14 amino acids. The V end was cut by 6 bases, the J end by 6 bases, with 17 bases between. The CDR3 DNA is TGTGCCATCAGCCCCGACGGGAACCTCGCTGAAGCTTTCTTT. Its protein is CAISPDGNLAEAFF.

The gene calls are TRBV7-2 and TRBJ2-2; no clear D gene. This CDR3 is built from 15 residues. Germline V gene data show CDR1 as SGHTA and CDR2 as FQGNSA. Trimming cost V 8 bases and J 2 bases, with 15 bases left between them. CDR3: CASVLSGPNTGELFF. As DNA, the CDR3 is TGTGCCAGCGTCCTTAGTGGGCCAAACACCGGGGAGCTGTTTTTT.

The chain carries TRBV6-2 or TRBV6-3 and TRBJ1-6, with a weak D call TRBD1 (6 bases). V was cut by 4 bases and J by 6 bases, with 16 bases left in between. Germline V gives CDR1 MNHEY, CDR2 SVGEGT. This CDR3 region has 16 residues. CDR3 coding DNA: TGTGCCAGCAGTTCCCCGACCACAGGGAGTAATTCACCCCTCCACTTT. Its protein product is CASSSPTTGSNSPLHF.

CDR3 residues: CAWSPINRQGYEQYF. As DNA, the CDR3 is TGTGCCTGGAGTCCAATTAACCGACAGGGCTACGAGCAGTACTTC. This chain links TRBV30 with TRBJ2-7; TRBD1 matches 7 bases. Trimming at V came to 2 bases and at J to 3 bases, leaving 10 bases not matched to a gene. There are 15 residues in the CDR3. Germline-derived CDR1 and CDR2 are GTSNPN and SVGIG (reference sequence).

The V call is TRBV3-1 (or the pseudogene TRBV3-2), the J call TRBJ2-4; D is possibly TRBD1 (5 bases). This CDR3 has 14 amino acids. The germline CDR1 and CDR2 sequences are LGHDT and YNNKEL (reference sequence). Trimming cost V 4 bases and J 7 bases, with 14 bases left between them. CDR3 region: CASSLRVGQNIQYF. CDR3 DNA sequence: TGTGCCAGCAGCCTCCGAGTGGGGCAGAACATTCAGTACTTC.

This clone has only one observation. This chain joins TRBV7-9 and TRBJ2-1, with a weak D call TRBD2 (6 bases). V shed 3 bases and J shed 6 bases, with 12 bases lying between them. CDR1 is SEHNR, CDR2 FQNEAQ, per germline (reference sequence). This CDR3 spans 14 amino acids. CDR3 region: CASSFGSVGNEQFF. CDR3 nucleotides: TGTGCCAGCAGCTTCGGGAGTGTTGGCAATGAGCAGTTCTTC.

This chain connects TRBV6-2 or TRBV6-3 to TRBJ1-1; TRBD1 aligns across 10 bases. CDR3 length: 16 amino acids. The V and J ends lost 2 bases and 5 bases, in that order; junction bases with no gene match: 8. CDR1 and CDR2 from the germline V gene are MNHEY and SVGEGT. The CDR3 nucleotides read TGTGCCAGCAGTTACGCCCGGACAGGGGGGGTAACTGAAGCTTTCTTT. The encoded protein is CASSYARTGGVTEAFF.

With respect to this clone: One end of the junction is discordant with germline, which a read error may explain. The gene calls are TRBV7-7 and TRBJ2-1, with a weak D call TRBD1 (6 bases). Germline V lookup: CDR1 SSHAT, CDR2 FNYEAQ (reference sequence). CDR3 length equals 15 residues. CDR3 sequence: CASSRGQSSYNEQFF. For the CDR3, the DNA is TGTGCTAGCAGCCGAGGACAGAGCTCCTACAATGAGCAGTTCTTC.

The chain recombines TRBV7-2 with TRBJ1-5, with no clear D. Germline values: CDR1 SGHTA, CDR2 FQGNSA. Trimming cost V 3 bases and J 9 bases, with 15 bases left between them. This CDR3 contains 14 residues. CDR3 bases: TGTGCCAGCAGCTTGGCGGCCTCAAAGGGGCCCCAGCATTTT. Its protein product is CASSLAASKGPQHF.

The chain combines TRBV5-1 with TRBJ2-7; 7 positions match TRBD2. The V and J ends lost 7 bases and 4 bases, in that order; junction bases with no gene match: 14. CDR1 is SGHRS, CDR2 YFSETQ, per germline. The CDR3 loop spans 15 amino acids. CDR3 loop: CASAPQAGTTYEQYF. DNA of the CDR3: TGCGCCAGCGCTCCCCAAGCAGGGACTACTTACGAGCAGTACTTC.

As regards this clone: At one of its ends the junction is not consistent with the germline gene, which may arise from a read error. The chain joins TRBV3-1 (or the pseudogene TRBV3-2) to TRBJ1-2, with D possibly matching TRBD1 (6 bases). Germline lookup yields CDR1 LGHDT and CDR2 YNNKEL (reference sequence). The CDR3 is 9 amino acids. CDR3 region: CASTTGWAF. Here the CDR3 DNA reads TGTGCCAGCACCACAGGGTGGGCCTTC.

The chain recombines TRBV9 with TRBJ1-6, with 10 bases fitting TRBD1. V lost 0 bases and J lost 7; bases outside the gene matches: 1. CDR1 is SGDLS, CDR2 YYNGEE, per germline. The CDR3 consists of 15 residues. The CDR3 DNA is TGTGCCAGCAGCGTAGCGACAGGGGGCAATTCACCCCTCCACTTT. It is translated as CASSVATGGNSPLHF.

The chain carries TRBV4-2 and TRBJ1-5; 7 positions agree with TRBD1. Germline V gene data show CDR1 as LGHNA and CDR2 as YNFKEQ. The CDR3 covers 15 residues. With V trimmed by 0 bases and J by 5 bases, 4 bases remained unmatched. The CDR3 sequence: CASSQDWGQYQPQHF. The CDR3 DNA follows: TGTGCCAGCAGCCAAGATTGGGGACAGTATCAGCCCCAGCATTTT.

This clone is a singleton in its sample. The gene calls are TRBV29-1 and TRBJ2-1, with D maybe TRBD2 (5 bases). This CDR3 is 14 amino acids long. The germline V and J ends were trimmed by 7 bases and 0 bases, with 13 bases remaining between them. Germline loops: CDR1 SQVTM, CDR2 ANQGSEA. The CDR3 reads CSGGSGSSYNEQFF. The CDR3, as DNA: TGCAGCGGGGGTTCGGGAAGCTCCTACAATGAGCAGTTCTTC.

The rearrangement uses TRBV5-1 and TRBJ2-5, with D tentatively TRBD2 (6 bases). V lost 8 bases and J lost 0, with 14 bases in between. The CDR3 loop spans 14 amino acids. The germline CDR1 and CDR2 sequences are SGHRS and YFSETQ. The CDR3 bases are TGCGCCAGTAAGGACGGGAGCTACCAAGAGACCCAGTACTTC. It translates to CASKDGSYQETQYF. The entire variable domain, with the rest obtained from reference TRBV5-1 and TRBJ2-5, is as follows: KAGVTQTPRYLIKTRGQQVTLSCSPISGHRSVSWYQQTPGQGLQFLFEYFSETQRNKGNFPGRFSGRQFSNSRSEMNVSTLELGDSALYLCASKDGSYQETQYFGPGTRLLVL.

The chain carries TRBV11-2 and TRBJ1-2; a possible D gene is TRBD1 (6 bases). The V end was cut by 8 bases, the J end by 2 bases, with 21 bases between. The CDR3 totals 16 residues. Germline values: CDR1 SGHAT, CDR2 FQNNGV. The CDR3 DNA reads TGTGCCAGCTTCTCGCCCGAGCGGGGGCTCAACTATGGCTACACCTTC. This gives the protein CASFSPERGLNYGYTF.

The V and J genes are TRBV29-1 and TRBJ1-3; TRBD1 is a possible D gene (5 bases). CDR3 size: 12 residues. V gave up 7 bases and J gave up 2 bases, with 9 bases separating them. CDR1 and CDR2 (germline): SQVTM, ANQGSEA. The CDR3 DNA follows: TGCAGCGGAGGGGAACCTGGAAACACCATATATTTT. This translates into CSGGEPGNTIYF. Full variable domain (remainder filled in from reference TRBV29-1 and TRBJ1-3): SAVISQKPSRDICQRGTSLTIQCQVDSQVTMMFWYRQQPGQSLTLIATANQGSEATYESGFVIDKFPISRPNLTFSTLTVSNMSPEDSSIYLCSGGEPGNTIYFGEGSWLTVV.

The chain has TRBV7-9 and TRBJ1-1, with D maybe TRBD1 (5 bases). The CDR3 length is 13 residues. V was clipped by 5 bases and J by 1 base, with 8 bases between them. CDR1 and CDR2 (germline): SEHNR, FQNEAQ (reference sequence). The DNA of the CDR3 is TGTGCCAGCAGCGCGGACACGAACACTGAAGCTTTCTTT. Translating it yields CASSADTNTEAFF.

The V and J genes are TRBV9 and TRBJ2-1, with D uncertain. The CDR3 is 18 amino acids. CDR1 is SGDLS and CDR2 is YYNGEE in the germline V gene. The V and J ends lost 4 bases and 1 base respectively, with 21 bases between them. The CDR3 DNA reads as TGTGCCAGCAGCCCCCGCCGACCAGGTCTCCAATCCTACAATGAGCAGTTCTTC. Encoded protein: CASSPRRPGLQSYNEQFF.